This TCR beta chain was sequenced for a study of cytomegalovirus exposure and HLA in healthy donors. General observations from the study: According to a later analysis, donors in an Asian-associated ancestry cluster reportedly had fewer N-insertions than the roughly 670-donor mean.

Turning to this clone: Its antigen is undetermined.

PCR involved 60 Vbeta and 13 Jbeta primers. Generated by immunoSEQ multiplex PCR, the TCRdb table keeps only in-frame clones and is missing some. This table holds about 63,000 clones, 70% to 85% found once. Germline V gives CDR1 MNHEY, CDR2 SMNVEV (reference sequence). This CDR3 region has 16 residues. Deletions cut 0 bases from V and 4 bases from J, with 15 bases between. The chain couples TRBV27 to TRBJ1-1; D not resolved. The sample was PBMCs. The TCR sequence derives from a woman in her 30s in good health and CMV-seronegative. CDR3 amino acids: CASSLSGNSDRTEAFF. CDR3 DNA sequence: TGTGCCAGCAGTTTATCGGGCAATTCGGATCGCACTGAAGCTTTCTTT.